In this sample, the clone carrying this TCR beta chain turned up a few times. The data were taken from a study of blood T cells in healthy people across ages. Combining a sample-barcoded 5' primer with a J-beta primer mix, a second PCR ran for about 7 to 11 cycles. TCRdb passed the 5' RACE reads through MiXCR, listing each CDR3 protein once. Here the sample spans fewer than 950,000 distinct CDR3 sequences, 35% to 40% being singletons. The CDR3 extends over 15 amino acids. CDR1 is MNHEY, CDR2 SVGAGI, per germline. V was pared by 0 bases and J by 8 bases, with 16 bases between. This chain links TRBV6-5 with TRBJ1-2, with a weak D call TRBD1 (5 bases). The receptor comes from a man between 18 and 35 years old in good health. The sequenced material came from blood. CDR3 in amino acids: CASSYSSRGSGGYTF. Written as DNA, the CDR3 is TGTGCCAGCAGTTACTCGAGTAGGGGTTCTGGAGGCTACACCTTC.